The clone carrying this T cell receptor (beta chain) turned up a few times. The data belong to a study of cytomegalovirus exposure and HLA in healthy donors. With 60 Vbeta and 13 Jbeta primers, the PCR was carried out. Only in-frame clones appear in the TCRdb table, and some are missing; sequencing was by immunoSEQ multiplex PCR. The data hold 82,000 or so clones, with around a tenth observed a single time. The CDR3 is made up of 12 amino acids. With 6 bases removed from V and 3 bases from J, the gap between germline ends came to 6 bases. Germline CDR1 is MNHNS and CDR2 is SASEGT. The clonotype comes from a man in his fifties or sixties in good health and CMV-seropositive. This chain uses TRBV6-1 with TRBJ2-1, with D unclear. Sequenced: PBMCs. CDR3 in DNA: TGTGCCAGCAGGGCTAGCTACAATGAGCAGTTCTTC. Its protein product is CASRASYNEQFF.